The TCR beta chain described here comes from a study of cytomegalovirus exposure and HLA in healthy donors. Findings of the study overall: Being indistinguishable, some V segments were excluded, TRBV6-2 and TRBV6-3 among them. Earlier analysis found most TCR beta V segments productive about 87% or about 30% of the time. Clonal expansion was found to be greater in HLA-associated TCR beta chains than in equally common others in a later analysis.

13 Jbeta primers and 60 Vbeta primers were used for the PCR. TCRdb's table, derived via immunoSEQ multiplex PCR, lists solely in-frame clones and lacks some. The sample shows 100,000 to 150,000 clones, about 80% of them seen only once. The CDR3 totals 14 residues. With 5 bases removed from V and 2 bases from J, the gap between germline ends came to 13 bases. From germline, CDR1 is GTSNPN and CDR2 SVGIG (reference sequence). About this clone: Its antigen is not known.

This TCR derives from a man aged 40-55 years in good health and CMV-seronegative. The chain is built from TRBV30 and TRBJ1-5; D is uncertain. Sequenced input: PBMCs. The CDR3 reads CAWGLMGGNQPQHF. The CDR3 region has the DNA TGTGCCTGGGGGCTAATGGGTGGCAATCAGCCCCAGCATTTT.